Given below is one TCR beta chain in context. There is no known antigen for this receptor. No base quality values were provided; no much bigger clone lies one nucleotide off. Each collaborating institution followed its own protocols to collect whole blood in K2EDTA tubes. For TCRbeta analysis, collaborators shipped samples as frozen whole blood, isolated PBMCs, or DNA extracted from either of those sample types. This sample was taken from a study of blood T cell repertoires in COVID-19 (dated by TCRdb to about 2020). A note on the overall study: Samples covering the acute and convalescent phases of COVID-19 were provided by collaborators in the United States, Italy and Spain. The material from the prospective study consisted of cDNA or gDNA derived from T cells, B-cell-depleted T cells, or PBMCs. The dataset comprised deeply sampled blood TCRbeta repertoires from subjects exposed to, actively infected with, or recovered from COVID-19. The repertoires were released in a freely available public database intended as a resource for research on the immune response to SARS-CoV-2. Samples were obtained from the ongoing ImmuneRACE study (first 160 participants) and from 1,200 or so subjects provided by 6 global collaborators. A de-identified subject ID, COVID-19 status, age in years and sex were almost always included in the sample metadata. Where HLA class I and class II types were available, the types were taken from metadata supplied by the sample provider, not from assay-based typing. Overall study outcomes, separate from this receptor: How much clinical and demographic metadata was included differed by source and by participant, and the metadata was provided uncurated.

V trim: 1 base; J trim: 5 bases; unmatched bases: 5. The cysteine opens and the phenylalanine closes a CDR3 of 15 amino acids. The retained sequence is limited to the CDR3, 45 bases, with the frame set at the first base. As encoded in the germline V gene, CDR1 is SGHTS while CDR2 is YDEGEE. The immunoSEQ Assay, a bias-controlled multiplex PCR, was used to amplify TCRbeta CDR3 regions from genomic DNA. Per the original workflow: The number of nucleated cells in each sample was estimated by amplification of reference gene primers within the assay. To quantify the absolute abundance of each unique TCRbeta CDR3 rearrangement, sequence reads were collapsed and filtered. For each sample, productive Simpson clonality was calculated as the square root of Simpson's diversity index over productive rearrangements. In its TCRdb copy, this immuneACCESS table keeps in-frame sequences only and misses some clones. Where compared with another copy, unresolved V genes explain less than half of these, and the others have no known cause. From that table come the V and J calls and clone size; the DNA was used to work out D and trimming. The sample yields roughly 120,000 clones; around four fifths were counted once. The top ten clones comprise over 10% of the sample.

This sequence originates from a human donor in a cohort sampled during active COVID-19. What was sequenced was peripheral blood. The chain was built from TRBV5-8 and TRBJ2-1; TRBD2 aligns with 8 central bases. In nucleotide form, the sequence is TGTGCCAGCAGCTTGAGTGCGGGGGGCCACAATGAGCAGTTCTTC. This is translated as CASSLSAGGHNEQFF.